Here is one T cell receptor beta chain with its context. This sample is part of a study of blood T cell repertoires in COVID-19. Across the study: Collection of acute and convalescent COVID-19 samples took place in the United States, Italy and Spain. T cells, B-cell-depleted T cells, or PBMCs supplied cDNA or gDNA.

CDR1 and CDR2 (germline): SGHAT, FQNNGV. The CDR3 spans 13 residues. V was clipped by 5 bases and J by 12 bases; unmatched bases: 7. Source study methods: Reference gene primers were amplified, and this amplification served to estimate nucleated cell counts. TCRdb's table, derived via immunoSEQ multiplex PCR, lists solely in-frame clones and lacks some. Clone size and the V and J calls come from that table; the DNA yielded D and trimming. The profile covers fewer than 300,000 clones, with around nine tenths appearing a single time and roughly 9.8% taken by the ten largest. This TCR came from a man aged 35 to 55 who had recovered from COVID-19. The material sequenced was peripheral blood. The genes are TRBV11-2 and TRBJ2-7; 13 bases align to TRBD2. CDR3 sequence (DNA): TGTGCCAGCAGCCCTGGGACTAGCGGGAAGCTGTACTTC. Protein product: CASSPGTSGKLYF.